This TCR beta chain was sequenced in a study of patients and donors after allogeneic stem cell transplantation. Trimming removed 2 bases from V and 4 bases from J; junction bases left unmatched: 16. Germline V gene sequence: CDR1 SEHNR, CDR2 FQNEAQ (reference sequence). The CDR3 runs 21 residues. Using its own MiXCR run on the RT-PCR reads, TCRdb lists one record per CDR3 protein. The data hold a few hundred thousand distinct CDR3 sequences, with around 40% observed a single time. The gene calls are TRBV7-9 and TRBJ2-3; 15 bases map to TRBD2. This TCR was sampled from a human donor who was either an allogeneic HSCT recipient or a stem cell or donor lymphocyte infusion donor (not recorded which). It is not recorded whose cells these are; they may come from a transplant donor. The sequencing input was blood, either unsorted or a sorted T cell fraction (not recorded which). The CDR3 DNA is TGTGCCAGCAGCTTACTACTCGGACTAGCGGGGGGGACAACCCCTCCAGATACGCAGTATTTT. It specifies CASSLLLGLAGGTTPPDTQYF.